These 21 T cell receptor beta chains originate from one sample sequenced in a study of T-cell memory formation after mild COVID-19. TCRdb re-called the 5' RACE reads with MiXCR, one entry per CDR3 protein. The sample contains about 350,000 distinct CDR3 sequences, about an eighth of which appear only once. Sequencing was performed on PBMCs or a T cell subset sorted from them (not recorded which). These receptors were obtained from a man aged 18 to 29 who had mild COVID-19 (a few samples of this study predate the infection). Cell type and time point are not known.

The chain employs TRBV3-1 and TRBJ2-1; perhaps TRBD1 as D (5 bases). Trimming took off 3 bases at V and 3 bases at J, with 9 bases between the two ends. The CDR3 covers 14 residues. Per the germline V gene, CDR1 is LGHDT and CDR2 is YNNKEL (reference sequence). The CDR3 protein is CASSHTQGYNEQFF. The CDR3 bases are TGTGCCAGCAGCCACACCCAGGGCTACAATGAGCAGTTCTTC.

This clonotype was seen only a few times. V usage is TRBV10-3 and J usage is TRBJ2-7; TRBD1 might be the D (5 bases). CDR1 and CDR2 from the germline V gene are ENHRY and SYGVKD. The CDR3 contains 14 residues. V lost 4 bases to trimming and J lost 2 bases, with 12 bases between them. CDR3 sequence reads: CAISAGHRPYEQYV. The CDR3 nucleotides are TGTGCCATCAGTGCGGGCCACAGGCCCTACGAGCAGTACGTC.

The CDR3 reads CASSSTLYGYTF. The DNA for the CDR3 is TGTGCCAGCAGCTCCACCCTCTATGGCTACACCTTC. This rearrangement joins TRBV7-2 to TRBJ1-2; no clear D gene. V lost 4 bases and J lost 4, with 7 bases in between. The CDR3 totals 12 residues. Germline V lookup: CDR1 SGHTA, CDR2 FQGNSA.

This clonotype was observed a handful of times. The chain has TRBV5-1 and TRBJ1-4; unclear D gene. V dropped 1 base and J dropped 0 bases, with 7 bases sitting between them. Germline assignment: CDR1 SGHRS and CDR2 YFSETQ. The CDR3 loop spans 15 amino acids. DNA of the CDR3: TGCGCCAGCAGCTTGATGGGGTCAACTAATGAAAAACTGTTTTTT. Protein sequence: CASSLMGSTNEKLFF.

This clonotype was counted only a few times. The gene calls are TRBV18 and TRBJ1-2; 7 positions agree with TRBD1. From germline, CDR1 is KGHSH and CDR2 LQKENI. This CDR3 has 14 amino acids. V lost 3 bases, J lost 2 bases, and 3 bases stayed unmatched. The CDR3: CASSPAGQNYGYTF. The CDR3 coding sequence is TGTGCCAGCTCACCTGCGGGACAGAACTATGGCTACACCTTC.

V gene TRBV12-3 or TRBV12-4 combines with J gene TRBJ2-3; 10 positions agree with TRBD2. The CDR3 is 13 residues long. Germline trimming cut 8 bases from V and 4 bases from J; bases unmatched to any gene: 3. As DNA, the CDR3 is TGTGCCAGCGTTAGCGGGGGGTCAGATACGCAGTATTTT. Translation gives CASVSGGSDTQYF.

In this sample, this clonotype turned up a few times. The CDR3 region is CASSPVGSNSGANVLTF. CDR3 in DNA: TGCGCCAGCAGCCCGGTGGGGAGTAACTCTGGGGCCAACGTCCTGACTTTC. This chain joins TRBV5-1 and TRBJ2-6; possibly TRBD2 for D (5 bases). The V end was cut by 4 bases, the J end by 0 bases, with 14 bases between. This CDR3 is built from 17 residues. Germline lookup yields CDR1 SGHRS and CDR2 YFSETQ.

This clonotype was seen a few times. The chain has TRBV27 and TRBJ2-7, with 7 bases lining up with TRBD1. Germline CDR1 reads MNHEY; CDR2 reads SMNVEV (reference sequence). Germline trimming cut 4 bases from V and 5 bases from J; bases unmatched to any gene: 11. This CDR3 has 15 amino acids. This CDR3 is CASSSLSRQGHEQYF. The CDR3 DNA sequence: TGTGCCAGCAGTTCCCTCTCCCGACAGGGCCACGAGCAGTACTTC.

The rearrangement links TRBV9 to TRBJ1-1; 7 bases are shared with TRBD1. V lost 3 bases to trimming and J lost 5 bases; unmatched junction nucleotides: 19. The CDR3 is 18 amino acids. Germline assignment: CDR1 SGDLS and CDR2 YYNGEE. The CDR3: CASSGYQGGADPVTEAFF. The CDR3 DNA reads as TGTGCCAGCAGCGGATATCAAGGGGGCGCTGATCCGGTTACTGAAGCTTTCTTT.

The J gene is TRBJ1-4, the V gene TRBV20-1; maybe TRBD1 (6 bases). CDR3 length: 13 amino acids. V was pared by 7 bases and J by 3 bases, with 12 bases between. Germline-derived CDR1 and CDR2 are DFQATT and SNEGSKA (reference sequence). The CDR3 sequence: CSGRGAANEKLFF. In DNA form, the CDR3 reads TGCAGTGGGAGGGGGGCGGCTAATGAAAAACTGTTTTTT.

This clonotype has more than one count but fewer than ten. The CDR3 nucleotides read TGTGCCAGCAGTCCCATCGGGGGGGCCCACAATGAGCAGTTCTTC. Amino acids: CASSPIGGAHNEQFF. This chain links TRBV27 with TRBJ2-1; 8 bases match TRBD2. Trimming took 5 bases from V and 5 from J; bases not matched to a gene: 8. Germline V gives CDR1 MNHEY, CDR2 SMNVEV (reference sequence). The CDR3 sequence is 15 residues long.

This clonotype has ten or more counts. V and J are TRBV12-3 or TRBV12-4 and TRBJ2-2; D is uncertain. This CDR3 is 15 amino acids long. V was clipped by 7 bases and J by 0 bases, with 12 bases between them. The CDR3 loop is CASTRDQPNTGELFF. CDR3 bases: TGTGCCAGCACCCGAGACCAGCCGAACACCGGGGAGCTGTTTTTT.

The chain joins TRBV2 to TRBJ2-3; 7 nucleotides match TRBD1. The CDR3 is 13 amino acids. J gave up 4 bases and V 4 bases, and 2 bases lay outside the gene matches. Germline V lookup: CDR1 SNHLY, CDR2 FYNNEI. The CDR3 nucleotides read TGTGCCAGCAGTGTGGGACAGCCAGATACGCAGTATTTT. Its translation is CASSVGQPDTQYF.

This clonotype was observed a few times. The gene calls are TRBV7-9 and TRBJ2-2, with D possibly matching TRBD1 (6 bases). CDR3 length: 14 residues. Trimming shortened V by 5 bases and J by 7 bases, and 14 bases separated the two germline ends. Germline loops: CDR1 SEHNR, CDR2 FQNEAQ (reference sequence). The CDR3: CASSLTGQYGELFF. Written as DNA, the CDR3 is TGTGCCAGCAGCCTTACAGGGCAGTACGGGGAGCTGTTTTTT. The full variable domain, completed using reference TRBV7-9 and TRBJ2-2, is DTGVSQNPRHKITKRGQNVTFRCDPISEHNRLYWYRQTLGQGPEFLTYFQNEAQLEKSRLLSDRFSAERPKGSFSTLEIQRTEQGDSAMYLCASSLTGQYGELFFGEGSRLTVL.

This clonotype was found a few times. The chain couples TRBV5-5 to TRBJ2-1, with 13 bases aligning to TRBD2. The V segment lost 2 bases and the J segment 7 bases; nucleotides outside the gene matches: 12. Germline assignment: CDR1 SGHKS and CDR2 YYEKEE (reference sequence). CDR3 size: 18 residues. The CDR3 bases are TGTGCCAGCAGCTTACGAAGGACTAGCGGGGGATTGGGGAATGAGCAGTTCTTC. Its protein product is CASSLRRTSGGLGNEQFF.

This clonotype was observed a handful of times. The chain couples TRBV5-1 to TRBJ1-4; 9 bases are shared with TRBD1. The J segment lost 1 base and the V segment lost 0 bases, leaving 7 bases of the junction unmatched. Germline CDR1 and CDR2: SGHRS and YFSETQ. There are 18 residues in the CDR3. CDR3 sequence reads: CASSLGTGALGTNEKLFF. The CDR3 bases are TGCGCCAGCAGCTTGGGGACAGGGGCACTTGGAACTAATGAAAAACTGTTTTTT.

This clonotype was detected a few times. The chain uses TRBV6-4 and TRBJ2-4; D assignment may be TRBD1 or TRBD2 (5 bases each). The V gene's germline CDR1 is MRHNA and CDR2 SNTAGT. This CDR3 is built from 17 residues. The ends were cut back, 2 bases at V and 3 bases at J, with 17 bases in the middle. The CDR3 nucleotides are TGTGCCAGCAGTGACCCTAGCCCAGCGGACATCAAAAACATTCAGTACTTC. This sequence encodes CASSDPSPADIKNIQYF.

This CDR3 is CASSESVWAGSKNTEAFF. CDR3 coding DNA: TGTGCCAGCAGTGAAAGTGTATGGGCAGGGAGTAAGAACACTGAAGCTTTCTTT. The chain links TRBV6-1 to TRBJ1-1; D is perhaps TRBD1 (5 bases). Germline-derived CDR1 and CDR2 are MNHNS and SASEGT. Trimming removed 2 bases from V and 1 base from J, with 20 bases in between. The CDR3 is 18 amino acids.

This clonotype came up a few times. The rearrangement joins TRBV7-9 to TRBJ1-2; tentatively, D is TRBD1 (6 bases). V was trimmed by 2 bases and J by 4 bases, leaving 20 bases between them. This CDR3 region has 17 residues. Germline V gene sequence: CDR1 SEHNR, CDR2 FQNEAQ (reference sequence). CDR3 in amino acids: CASSLSGGPTILYGYTF. The DNA for the CDR3 is TGTGCCAGCAGCTTATCCGGGGGCCCCACCATTCTCTATGGCTACACCTTC.

The chain uses TRBV5-1 and TRBJ1-2, with a possible D match to TRBD1 (5 bases). Trimming left V 3 bases short and J 3 bases short, with 18 bases between. CDR1 is SGHRS, CDR2 YFSETQ, per germline. The CDR3 is 16 residues long. In DNA form, the CDR3 reads TGCGCCAGCAGCTCCGGCCTTCGGGGCGTGGACTATGGCTACACCTTC. Its protein product is CASSSGLRGVDYGYTF.

The CDR3 coding sequence is TGTGCCAGTAGTACCACCTCGGGAGATACGCAGTATTTT. Protein product: CASSTTSGDTQYF. J is TRBJ2-3 and V is TRBV19; D uncertain. V was trimmed by 4 bases and J by 5 bases, leaving 10 bases between them. The CDR3 runs 13 residues. Germline V gives CDR1 LNHDA, CDR2 SQIVND (reference sequence).